A selection of T cell receptor beta chains follows, all from one sample in a study of CD8+CD57+ T cells in acquired aplastic anemia. TCRdb re-analysed the reads in MiXCR, keeping a single row per CDR3 protein. Among approximately 190,000 distinct CDR3 sequences listed, around 45% were seen once. Source material: sorted CD4+, CD8+, or CD8+CD57+ T cells (not recorded which) from PBMCs. The receptors come from a human donor with aplastic anemia. The CDR3 runs from the conserved cysteine through the conserved F or W. D genes are given only for firm matches. Not all rows give a size; the values are once, few, many and, for expanded clones, a class.

clone_size: NA; j_call: TRBJ2-7; v_call: TRBV4-2; d_call: NA; cdr3_aa: CASSQQGFYEQYF; cdr3_nt: TGTGCCAGCAGCCAGCAGGGGTTCTACGAGCAGTACTTC
clone_size: NA; j_call: TRBJ1-4; v_call: TRBV15; d_call: NA; cdr3_aa: CATSRDLGVNEKLFF; cdr3_nt: TGTGCCACCAGCAGAGATCTAGGAGTAAATGAAAAACTGTTTTTT
clone_size: NA; j_call: TRBJ1-2; v_call: TRBV10-2; d_call: NA; cdr3_aa: CASRPALSGNYGYTF; cdr3_nt: TGCGCCAGCAGACCAGCGTTGTCCGGGAACTATGGCTACACCTTC
clone_size: NA; j_call: TRBJ1-1; v_call: TRBV7-9; d_call: NA; cdr3_aa: CASSLGRVVTEAFF; cdr3_nt: TGTGCCAGCAGCTTGGGCAGGGTGGTCACTGAAGCTTTCTTT
clone_size: NA; j_call: TRBJ2-7; v_call: TRBV7-8; d_call: NA; cdr3_aa: CASSRTGTYEQYF; cdr3_nt: TGTGCCAGCAGTCGCACAGGAACCTACGAGCAGTACTTC
clone_size: NA; j_call: TRBJ2-3; v_call: TRBV19; d_call: NA; cdr3_aa: CASTSSFSTDTQYF; cdr3_nt: TGTGCCAGTACTAGTAGTTTTAGCACAGATACGCAGTATTTT
clone_size: few; j_call: TRBJ2-7; v_call: TRBV6-5; d_call: TRBD1; cdr3_aa: CASSYSPQGAGYEQYF; cdr3_nt: TGTGCCAGCAGTTACTCACCACAGGGGGCAGGTTACGAGCAGTACTTC
clone_size: NA; j_call: TRBJ2-1; v_call: TRBV7-9; d_call: NA; cdr3_aa: CASSLQGWEQFF; cdr3_nt: TGTGCCAGCAGCCTCCAGGGTTGGGAGCAGTTCTTC
clone_size: NA; j_call: TRBJ1-2; v_call: TRBV19; d_call: TRBD1; cdr3_aa: CASRTGDNGYTF; cdr3_nt: TGTGCCAGTAGGACAGGGGATAATGGCTACACCTTC
clone_size: NA; j_call: TRBJ1-5; v_call: TRBV2; d_call: NA; cdr3_aa: CASRDAGQPQHF; cdr3_nt: TGTGCCAGCAGGGACGCAGGGCAGCCCCAGCATTTT
clone_size: NA; j_call: TRBJ1-3; v_call: TRBV7-6; d_call: NA; cdr3_aa: CASSLPPGNTIYF; cdr3_nt: TGTGCCAGCAGCCTTCCCCCTGGAAACACCATATATTTT
clone_size: NA; j_call: TRBJ1-5; v_call: TRBV2; d_call: NA; cdr3_aa: CASSSGGDQPQHF; cdr3_nt: TGTGCCAGCAGTTCGGGGGGGGATCAGCCCCAGCATTTT
clone_size: NA; j_call: TRBJ1-4; v_call: TRBV4-1; d_call: NA; cdr3_aa: CASSPTVDATNEELFF; cdr3_nt: TGCGCCAGCAGCCCCACCGTGGATGCAACTAATGAAGAACTGTTTTTT
clone_size: many; j_call: TRBJ1-1; v_call: TRBV2; d_call: TRBD1; cdr3_aa: CASRYPGQGLAPEAFF; cdr3_nt: TGTGCCAGCAGATACCCGGGACAGGGTTTGGCCCCTGAAGCTTTCTTT
clone_size: NA; j_call: TRBJ2-7; v_call: TRBV20-1; d_call: NA; cdr3_aa: CSARSGATYEQYF; cdr3_nt: TGCAGTGCTAGATCGGGGGCTACCTACGAGCAGTACTTC
clone_size: few; j_call: TRBJ2-5; v_call: TRBV11-2; d_call: NA; cdr3_aa: CASSLERRQSGETQYF; cdr3_nt: TGTGCCAGCAGCTTAGAGCGGAGGCAGTCTGGAGAGACCCAGTACTTC
clone_size: many; j_call: TRBJ1-5; v_call: TRBV5-8; d_call: NA; cdr3_aa: CASSFHGGGTYSNQPQHF; cdr3_nt: TGTGCCAGCAGCTTTCATGGTGGGGGGACCTATAGCAATCAGCCCCAGCATTTT
clone_size: many; j_call: TRBJ1-2; v_call: TRBV6-5; d_call: NA; cdr3_aa: CASSYYRQNYGYTF; cdr3_nt: TGTGCCAGCAGTTACTATCGACAAAACTATGGCTACACCTTC
clone_size: few; j_call: TRBJ1-1; v_call: TRBV30; d_call: NA; cdr3_aa: CAWSRGPMNTEAFF; cdr3_nt: TGTGCCTGGAGTCGTGGACCGATGAACACTGAAGCTTTCTTT
clone_size: NA; j_call: TRBJ1-2; v_call: TRBV9; d_call: TRBD1; cdr3_aa: CASSPRDRSLYGYTF; cdr3_nt: TGTGCCAGCAGCCCCCGGGACAGGTCTCTCTATGGCTACACCTTC
clone_size: few; j_call: TRBJ2-7; v_call: TRBV5-1; d_call: TRBD2; cdr3_aa: CASSWGLAGVPFYEQYF; cdr3_nt: TGCGCCAGCAGCTGGGGACTAGCGGGAGTTCCCTTCTACGAGCAGTACTTC
clone_size: few; j_call: TRBJ1-1; v_call: TRBV2; d_call: NA; cdr3_aa: CASSRLGTEAFF; cdr3_nt: TGTGCCAGCAGTAGGTTGGGCACTGAAGCTTTCTTT
clone_size: many; j_call: TRBJ1-5; v_call: TRBV2; d_call: NA; cdr3_aa: CASSEETRSNQPQHF; cdr3_nt: TGTGCCAGCAGTGAAGAGACAAGGAGCAATCAGCCCCAGCATTTT
clone_size: few; j_call: TRBJ1-2; v_call: TRBV6-4; d_call: TRBD1; cdr3_aa: CASSDSRRGGGFGYTF; cdr3_nt: TGTGCCAGCAGTGACTCACGTCGGGGAGGGGGCTTTGGCTACACCTTC
clone_size: few; j_call: TRBJ1-5; v_call: TRBV29-1; d_call: NA; cdr3_aa: CSVVGGTNQPQHF; cdr3_nt: TGCAGCGTTGTCGGGGGAACCAATCAGCCCCAGCATTTT
clone_size: many; j_call: TRBJ2-2; v_call: TRBV11-3; d_call: NA; cdr3_aa: CASSRRGGELFF; cdr3_nt: TGTGCCAGCAGCCGACGCGGCGGGGAGCTGTTTTTT
clone_size: once; j_call: TRBJ1-1; v_call: TRBV6-1; d_call: NA; cdr3_aa: CASIASAGRAFF; cdr3_nt: TGTGCCTCTATCGCTTCGGCAGGGAGAGCTTTCTTT
clone_size: NA; j_call: TRBJ2-7; v_call: TRBV20-1; d_call: NA; cdr3_aa: CSARQGPYEQYF; cdr3_nt: TGCAGTGCTAGACAGGGTCCCTACGAGCAGTACTTC
clone_size: NA; j_call: TRBJ2-3; v_call: TRBV10-3; d_call: NA; cdr3_aa: CASGLPGTDTQYF; cdr3_nt: TGTGCCAGCGGACTACCTGGCACAGATACGCAGTATTTT
clone_size: many; j_call: TRBJ2-5; v_call: TRBV7-6; d_call: TRBD2; cdr3_aa: CASSLRGTSGIETQYF; cdr3_nt: TGTGCCAGCAGCTTACGAGGGACTAGCGGGATTGAGACCCAGTACTTC
clone_size: NA; j_call: TRBJ2-2; v_call: TRBV4-3; d_call: NA; cdr3_aa: CASSQAGATGELFF; cdr3_nt: TGCGCCAGCAGCCAAGCAGGGGCCACCGGGGAGCTATTTTTT
clone_size: many; j_call: TRBJ1-1; v_call: TRBV10-3; d_call: NA; cdr3_aa: CAISGLFKSRRLGEAFF; cdr3_nt: TGTGCCATCAGCGGCCTGTTCAAGAGTCGGCGTCTGGGTGAAGCTTTCTTT
clone_size: once; j_call: TRBJ1-6; v_call: TRBV2; d_call: TRBD1; cdr3_aa: CASSLGTGRGNSPLHF; cdr3_nt: TGTGCCAGCAGTCTCGGGACAGGTCGGGGTAATTCACCCCTCCACTTT
clone_size: few; j_call: TRBJ2-3; v_call: TRBV4-2; d_call: TRBD2; cdr3_aa: CASSRSTSTSTDTQYF; cdr3_nt: TGTGCCAGCAGCCGTTCGACTAGCACTAGCACAGATACGCAGTATTTT
clone_size: few; j_call: TRBJ1-6; v_call: TRBV20-1; d_call: TRBD1; cdr3_aa: CSARDRGQDNTLHF; cdr3_nt: TGCAGTGCTAGAGATAGAGGACAGGATAATACCCTCCACTTT
clone_size: once; j_call: TRBJ2-2; v_call: TRBV9; d_call: NA; cdr3_aa: CASSTRTENTGELFF; cdr3_nt: TGTGCCAGCAGCACACGGACGGAGAACACCGGGGAGCTGTTTTTT
clone_size: NA; j_call: TRBJ1-2; v_call: TRBV10-3; d_call: TRBD1; cdr3_aa: CAISGTGVRGYTF; cdr3_nt: TGTGCCATCAGCGGGACAGGGGTCCGCGGCTACACCTTC
clone_size: few; j_call: TRBJ2-2; v_call: TRBV5-5; d_call: TRBD2; cdr3_aa: CASSWTSANTGELFF; cdr3_nt: TGTGCCAGCAGCTGGACTAGCGCGAACACCGGGGAGCTGTTTTTT
clone_size: NA; j_call: TRBJ2-5; v_call: TRBV13; d_call: NA; cdr3_aa: CASSILGGQETQYF; cdr3_nt: TGTGCCAGCAGCATATTAGGCGGTCAAGAGACCCAGTACTTC
clone_size: NA; j_call: TRBJ1-1; v_call: TRBV10-3; d_call: NA; cdr3_aa: CAISDSPGSYTEAFF; cdr3_nt: TGTGCCATCAGTGACTCGCCGGGGAGTTACACTGAAGCTTTCTTT
clone_size: NA; j_call: TRBJ2-5; v_call: TRBV24-1; d_call: NA; cdr3_aa: CATSDWSAGQAQYF; cdr3_nt: TGTGCCACCAGTGACTGGTCGGCGGGGCAAGCCCAGTACTTC
clone_size: many; j_call: TRBJ2-7; v_call: TRBV10-3; d_call: NA; cdr3_aa: CAISRDTFSYEQYF; cdr3_nt: TGTGCCATCAGCCGGGACACTTTCTCCTACGAGCAGTACTTC